Described below is a single T cell receptor beta chain sequence and its context. The study recruited people aged about 18 to 90 years across about 25 US areas. This entry comes from a study of blood T cell repertoires in COVID-19. The V end was cut by 1 base, the J end by 5 bases, with 10 bases between. The length of the CDR3 is 14 residues. The germline V gene encodes CDR1 MNHNS and CDR2 SASEGT. Per the authors' pipeline: The assay estimated nucleated cells by amplifying reference gene primers. Measured with immunoSEQ multiplex PCR; TCRdb has only the in-frame clones, and not every one. For V, J and clone size, that table is used; D and trimming come from the DNA. The sample has about 170,000 clones, around 80% seen once; the top ten hold approximately 4%.

Sequenced input: PBMCs or T cells enriched from blood (not recorded which). This rearrangement joins TRBV6-1 to TRBJ2-3; the D gene is possibly TRBD2 (5 bases). This clonotype originated in a woman aged 50 to 60 in a cohort exposed to, infected with or recovered from COVID-19 (not recorded which). The CDR3 DNA is TGTGCCAGCAGTGAAGGGACTGAGGTAGATACGCAGTATTTT. Translated, it gives CASSEGTEVDTQYF.